This TCR beta chain was identified during a study of OX40 agonist ivuxolimab in advanced cancers. Study-wide context: The study enrolled dose-escalation patients with hepatocellular carcinoma, melanoma, renal cell or head and neck cancer. Study observations and caveats: Clonal expansion by week 6 occurred in CD4+ and CD8+ blood T cells (at 0.1 to 3.0 mg/kg). There were, on average, more expanded clones in CD8+ T cells than in CD4+.

This CDR3 is built from 13 residues. V was shortened by 0 bases and J by 4 bases, with 4 bases between the two germline ends. CDR1 is MNHEY and CDR2 is SVGAGI in the germline V gene. Turning to this clone: Its matching antigen is unknown.

Method: immunoSEQ multiplex PCR; TCRdb's copy keeps in-frame clones and lacks some. This table has under 20,000 clones, roughly 73% appearing once. This material consisted of CD4+ or CD8+ T cells sorted from blood, taken in a trial of the OX40 agonist ivuxolimab. The chain links TRBV6-5 to TRBJ2-4; D is unresolved. The TCR was taken from an adult with an advanced solid tumor such as melanoma, head and neck, liver or kidney cancer. The CDR3 region is CASSYSGKNIQYF. In DNA, the CDR3 is TGTGCCAGCAGTTACTCTGGGAAAAACATTCAGTACTTC.